The 24 T cell receptor beta chains presented below share a single source sample, sequenced in a study of blood T cell repertoires in COVID-19 (dated by TCRdb to the early 2020s). Preparation of the library involved the immunoSEQ multiplex PCR assay. Drawn from immuneACCESS, this table holds only the in-frame rearrangements with V and J called that TCRdb kept. Clones are partly lost; checked studies trace under half to an unresolved V gene and leave the rest unexplained. For this sample the table gives 310,000 or so clones, of which 91% were detected only once. The top ten constitute about 2.2% of the sample. Sequenced: peripheral blood. Every receptor here comes from a woman aged 25-40 years with COVID-19, enrolled during active disease.

The chain is built from TRBV3-1 (or the pseudogene TRBV3-2) and TRBJ1-2; 7 positions match TRBD1. From germline, CDR1 is LGHDT and CDR2 YNNKEL (reference sequence). The J segment lost 2 bases and the V segment lost 1 base, leaving 7 bases of the junction unmatched. This CDR3 spans 16 amino acids. As DNA, the CDR3 is TGTGCCAGCAGCCAAGTTACGGACAGGAGCAACTATGGCTACACCTTC. Its translation is CASSQVTDRSNYGYTF.

The rearrangement joins TRBV7-2 to TRBJ2-5; D unclear. CDR3 length equals 12 residues. The germline gives CDR1 SGHTA, CDR2 FQGNSA. V was cut by 5 bases and J by 9 bases, with 13 bases left in between. The CDR3 region is CASSPPGRSQYF. The DNA of the CDR3 is TGTGCCAGCAGCCCCCCAGGAAGGTCCCAGTACTTC. The complete variable domain, with remaining parts taken from reference TRBV7-2 and TRBJ2-5, reads GAGVSQSPSNKVTEKGKDVELRCDPISGHTALYWYRQSLGQGLEFLIYFQGNSAPDKSGLPSDRFSAERTGGSVSTLTIQRTQQEDSAVYLCASSPPGRSQYFGPGTRLLVL.

This clone was counted between two and nine times. J is TRBJ2-1 and V is TRBV19; 7 bases match TRBD2. Looked up from germline, CDR1 is LNHDA and CDR2 is SQIVND (reference sequence). The CDR3 consists of 14 residues. V shed 10 bases, J shed 3 bases, and the junction held 9 bases outside the gene matches. The CDR3 nucleotides are TGTGCCACCTCGGAAGCGGGACGCTACAATGAGCAGTTCTTC. As protein: CATSEAGRYNEQFF.

This chain joins TRBV15 and TRBJ1-4; D unresolved. Germline values: CDR1 LNHNV, CDR2 YYDKDF (reference sequence). The V gene lost 7 bases and the J gene lost 4 bases, with 13 bases spanning the gap. The CDR3 is 14 residues long. CDR3 sequence reads: CATTNSRNNEKLFF. The CDR3 DNA sequence: TGTGCCACCACCAACTCGCGTAATAATGAAAAACTGTTTTTT.

The CDR3: CASSYEAGRMDGYTF. CDR3 nucleotides: TGTGCCAGCAGTTACGAGGCGGGGCGGATGGATGGCTACACCTTC. The V gene is TRBV6-6, the J gene TRBJ1-2; TRBD1 might be the D (5 bases). Germline V gene sequence: CDR1 MNHNY, CDR2 SVGAGI (reference sequence). The CDR3 extends over 15 amino acids. V gave up 2 bases and J gave up 6 bases, with 16 bases separating them.

The genes are TRBV5-8 and TRBJ2-7, with D hard to call. CDR1 and CDR2 (germline): SGHTS, YDEGEE. This CDR3 is built from 12 residues. V lost 2 bases, J lost 6 bases, and 9 bases lay in between. CDR3 sequence: CASSFAQLEQYF. CDR3 bases: TGTGCCAGCAGCTTCGCACAGCTCGAGCAGTACTTC.

The chain carries TRBV2 and TRBJ1-4; TRBD1 aligns across 7 bases. CDR3 size: 12 residues. The trim removed 6 bases at V and 8 bases at J, leaving 3 bases unmatched. CDR1 SNHLY and CDR2 FYNNEI come from the germline V gene. The CDR3 loop is CASRGTVEKLFF. CDR3 DNA sequence: TGTGCCAGCAGGGGGACAGTAGAAAAACTGTTTTTT.

The chain combines TRBV9 with TRBJ1-2; unclear D gene. V dropped 6 bases and J dropped 7 bases, with 25 bases sitting between them. This CDR3 comprises 16 residues. Germline CDR1 reads SGDLS; CDR2 reads YYNGEE. CDR3 nucleotides: TGTGCCAGCACCCAGCGATCCAGGACTGAGGGAGGTGGCTACACCTTC. This encodes CASTQRSRTEGGGYTF.

A note on this clone: Other DNA variants within this sample encode the same CDR3. The chain joins TRBV5-4 to TRBJ1-2, with 10 positions matching TRBD1. Germline CDR1 SGHNT, CDR2 YYREEE (reference sequence). Trimming at V came to 4 bases and at J to 4 bases, leaving 4 bases not matched to a gene. CDR3 size: 14 residues. CDR3 residues: CASSLTGGAYGYTF. DNA for the CDR3: TGTGCCAGCAGCCTGACAGGGGGCGCCTATGGCTACACCTTC.

V gene TRBV5-4 combines with J gene TRBJ2-1, with 14 bases fitting TRBD2. CDR1 SGHNT and CDR2 YYREEE come from the germline V gene (reference sequence). There are 17 residues in the CDR3. The ends lost 4 bases at V and 1 base at J; junction bases unmatched: 4. CDR3 amino acids: CASSAGLAGVSYNEQFF. The CDR3 region has the DNA TGTGCCAGCAGCGCGGGACTAGCGGGAGTTTCCTACAATGAGCAGTTCTTC.

The chain joins TRBV28 to TRBJ2-7; TRBD1 is a possible D gene (6 bases). There are 14 residues in the CDR3. Deletions cut 7 bases from V and 0 bases from J, with 13 bases between. Germline V CDR1 and CDR2: MDHEN, SYDVKM. The DNA of the CDR3 is TGTGCCAGCAATCTACAGGGATACTCCTACGAGCAGTACTTC. Protein: CASNLQGYSYEQYF.

This clone was picked up one time. The gene calls are TRBV27 and TRBJ1-5, with 7 bases that match TRBD1. CDR1 and CDR2 from the germline V gene are MNHEY and SMNVEV (reference sequence). The CDR3 extends over 16 amino acids. Trimming removed 5 bases from V and 7 bases from J; junction bases left unmatched: 14. The CDR3: CASSQLNRGLGQPQHF. The CDR3 DNA reads as TGTGCCAGCAGTCAATTAAATAGGGGGCTCGGACAGCCCCAGCATTTT.

Points on this clone: This CDR3 is also generated by other DNA sequences in the sample. The genes are TRBV5-1 and TRBJ1-1, with D perhaps matching TRBD1 (6 bases). The CDR3 is made up of 14 amino acids. Germline CDR1 reads SGHRS; CDR2 reads YFSETQ. The V end lost 0 bases, the J end lost 2 bases, and 8 bases lay between the germline ends. The CDR3 loop is CASSLAGANTEAFF. The CDR3 nucleotides read TGCGCCAGCAGCTTGGCAGGGGCCAACACTGAAGCTTTCTTT.

The chain has TRBV3-1 (or the pseudogene TRBV3-2) and TRBJ1-1, with 7 bases matching TRBD1. Germline V lookup: CDR1 LGHDT, CDR2 YNNKEL (reference sequence). With 4 bases clipped from V and 3 bases from J, the junction kept 8 bases outside the gene matches. The CDR3 consists of 15 residues. CDR3 residues: CASSRPMTGHTEAFF. In DNA, the CDR3 is TGTGCCAGCAGCCGGCCGATGACAGGGCACACTGAAGCTTTCTTT.

Only one count was recorded for this clone. This chain uses TRBV11-2 with TRBJ1-2; TRBD1 aligns across 9 bases. Trimming cost V 5 bases and J 0 bases; bases outside gene matches: 7. The CDR3 is 16 amino acids. Germline assignment: CDR1 SGHAT and CDR2 FQNNGV. DNA for the CDR3: TGTGCCAGCAGCATCGGGACAGGGAGTTCTAACTATGGCTACACCTTC. As protein: CASSIGTGSSNYGYTF.

CDR3 in DNA: TGTGCCAGCAGCTTGTTCGGTCTAGACGAGCCCCAGCATTTT. Its translation is CASSLFGLDEPQHF. The chain employs TRBV5-5 and TRBJ1-5; D is ambiguous. The germline V gene encodes CDR1 SGHKS and CDR2 YYEKEE (reference sequence). CDR3 length: 14 residues. V lost 1 base and J 8 bases, leaving 13 bases between the germline ends.

The CDR3 region is CASRGTSFNEQFF. In nucleotides, the CDR3 is TGTGCCAGCAGGGGGACTAGTTTTAATGAGCAGTTCTTC. The chain joins TRBV28 to TRBJ2-1; 8 bases are shared with TRBD2. CDR3 size: 13 residues. With 6 bases clipped from V and 7 bases from J, the junction kept 5 bases outside the gene matches. In germline, CDR1 is MDHEN, CDR2 SYDVKM. The variable domain in full, completed from reference TRBV28 and TRBJ2-1, reads DVKVTQSSRYLVKRTGEKVFLECVQDMDHENMFWYRQDPGLGLRLIYFSYDVKMKEKGDIPEGYSVSREKKERFSLILESASTNQTSMYLCASRGTSFNEQFFGPGTRLTVL.

This clone occurred once. J is TRBJ2-7 and V is TRBV2, with 8 bases that match TRBD1. The ends lost 9 bases at V and 5 bases at J; junction bases unmatched: 12. Per germline, CDR1 SNHLY and CDR2 FYNNEI. The CDR3 totals 14 residues. The DNA of the CDR3 is TGTGCCAGTACAGACAGGGGCGTCGTCCACGAGCAGTACTTC. Encoded protein: CASTDRGVVHEQYF.

The chain uses TRBV25-1 and TRBJ2-7; D unresolved. Trimming shortened V by 1 base and J by 3 bases, and 7 bases separated the two germline ends. CDR3 size: 13 residues. Per germline, CDR1 MGHDK and CDR2 SYGVNS. In DNA, the CDR3 is TGTGCCAGCAGTGAATGGGCCGGCTACGAGCAGTACTTC. Protein sequence: CASSEWAGYEQYF.

The V and J genes are TRBV3-1 (or the pseudogene TRBV3-2) and TRBJ2-2; a possible D gene is TRBD1 (6 bases). Germline loops: CDR1 LGHDT, CDR2 YNNKEL (reference sequence). There are 16 residues in the CDR3. The V end lost 4 bases, the J end lost 6 bases, and 18 bases lay between the germline ends. For the CDR3, the DNA is TGTGCCAGCAGCCTTCGGGCAGGGGCTCTCGCCGGGGAGCTGTTTTTT. Amino acid sequence: CASSLRAGALAGELFF.

This clone appeared a single time. The rearrangement joins TRBV29-1 to TRBJ2-5; D unresolved. CDR1 SQVTM and CDR2 ANQGSEA come from the germline V gene. The V end was cut by 6 bases, the J end by 5 bases, with 13 bases between. The CDR3 length is 12 residues. CDR3 protein: CSVRGTQETQYF. The CDR3 DNA reads as TGCAGCGTCCGAGGAACGCAGGAGACCCAGTACTTC.

This chain links TRBV27 with TRBJ2-7, with unresolved D. The germline gives CDR1 MNHEY, CDR2 SMNVEV (reference sequence). V was pared by 0 bases and J by 6 bases, with 9 bases between. The CDR3 contains 13 residues. The CDR3 sequence: CASSLSEQSEQYF. CDR3 coding DNA: TGTGCCAGCAGTTTATCGGAACAGTCCGAGCAGTACTTC.

J is TRBJ2-3 and V is TRBV19, with 11 bases that match TRBD2. Looked up from germline, CDR1 is LNHDA and CDR2 is SQIVND (reference sequence). The trim removed 4 bases at V and 3 bases at J, leaving 9 bases unmatched. The CDR3 runs to 17 residues. In DNA, the CDR3 is TGTGCCAGTAGTAACCTGGGACTAGCGGAAGGAACAGATACGCAGTATTTT. Protein product: CASSNLGLAEGTDTQYF.

The chain is built from TRBV9 and TRBJ1-3, with 8 positions matching TRBD1. The CDR3 runs 16 residues. CDR1 SGDLS and CDR2 YYNGEE come from the germline V gene. With 1 base clipped from V and 1 base from J, the junction kept 4 bases outside the gene matches. CDR3 protein: CASSVSWTGSGNTIYF. CDR3 DNA sequence: TGTGCCAGCAGCGTAAGTTGGACAGGGTCTGGAAACACCATATATTTT.